These 10 T cell receptor beta chains came from one sample sequenced in a study of blood T cell repertoires in COVID-19. Here immunoSEQ multiplex PCR was the method, and the copy in TCRdb shows in-frame clones only, minus some. The repertoire holds fewer than 300,000 clones, with approximately 90% as singletons. The sequencing sample was made of PBMCs or T cells enriched from blood (not recorded which). These receptors came from a woman in her 30s who had recovered from COVID-19.

The rearrangement joins TRBV25-1 to TRBJ1-4; no reliable D call. This CDR3 contains 12 residues. V was trimmed by 6 bases and J by 3 bases, leaving 5 bases between them. Per germline, CDR1 MGHDK and CDR2 SYGVNS. CDR3 bases: TGTGCCAGCAGGGCAGCTAATGAAAAACTGTTTTTT. This translates into CASRAANEKLFF.

On this clone itself: The germline gene is not matched at one end of the junction; a read error may be the cause. This chain uses TRBV12-3 or TRBV12-4 with TRBJ2-1; D may be TRBD1 (6 bases). The CDR3 length is 13 residues. The CDR3 protein is CACRQDLYNEQFF. CDR3 in DNA: TGTGCCTGCAGACAGGACCTTTACAATGAGCAGTTCTTC.

This chain uses TRBV6-5 with TRBJ2-1; 10 bases map to TRBD2. The V gene's germline CDR1 is MNHEY and CDR2 SVGAGI. J gave up 12 bases and V 6 bases, and 8 bases lay outside the gene matches. There are 13 residues in the CDR3. The CDR3 bases are TGTGCCAGCAGAACTTCTAGCGGGGGAGGGCAGTTCTTC. Its translation is CASRTSSGGGQFF.

V gene TRBV7-8 combines with J gene TRBJ1-4; D not certain. There are 15 residues in the CDR3. Germline CDR1 reads SGHVS; CDR2 reads FQNEAQ. V lost 3 bases, J lost 5 bases, and 13 bases lay in between. Here the CDR3 reads CASSLRAGGNEKLFF. The CDR3 DNA reads TGTGCCAGCAGCTTGCGGGCTGGCGGAAATGAAAAACTGTTTTTT.

This rearrangement joins TRBV11-2 to TRBJ2-5, with a weak D call TRBD1 (6 bases). The V end lost 2 bases, the J end lost 4 bases, and 14 bases lay between the germline ends. The CDR3 extends over 15 amino acids. Germline V gene lookup returns CDR1 SGHAT and CDR2 FQNNGV. The CDR3 loop reads CASSLLGAVIETQYF. The CDR3 DNA reads as TGTGCCAGCAGCTTATTGGGGGCCGTCATAGAGACCCAGTACTTC. Based on the CDR3 plus reference TRBV11-2 and TRBJ2-5, the full variable domain is EAGVAQSPRYKIIEKRQSVAFWCNPISGHATLYWYQQILGQGPKLLIQFQNNGVVDDSQLPKDRFSAERLKGVDSTLKIQPAKLEDSAVYLCASSLLGAVIETQYFGPGTRLLVL.

J is TRBJ1-2 and V is TRBV5-4; D not resolved. Germline V lookup: CDR1 SGHNT, CDR2 YYREEE (reference sequence). V lost 0 bases, J lost 3 bases, and 12 bases lay in between. The CDR3 sequence is 15 residues long. Written as DNA, the CDR3 is TGTGCCAGCAGCTTGGGTGCGTCGTTGGACTATGGCTACACCTTC. As protein: CASSLGASLDYGYTF.

The genes are TRBV6-5 and TRBJ1-1; the D gene is possibly TRBD1 (5 bases). Germline loops: CDR1 MNHEY, CDR2 SVGAGI. V shed 3 bases and J shed 6 bases, with 8 bases lying between them. CDR3 length: 12 amino acids. For the CDR3, the DNA is TGTGCCAGCAGTTATGGGGGGTCTGAAGCTTTCTTT. Protein: CASSYGGSEAFF.

About this clone itself: Additional DNA sequences in this sample encode the identical CDR3. V usage is TRBV27 and J usage is TRBJ2-7; perhaps TRBD1 as D (5 bases). Germline-derived CDR1 and CDR2 are MNHEY and SMNVEV (reference sequence). This CDR3 has 15 residues. The V and J ends lost 3 bases and 2 bases respectively, with 14 bases between them. The CDR3 protein is CASSLRQGSTYEQYF. The DNA of the CDR3 is TGTGCCAGCAGTTTGCGGCAGGGCTCCACCTACGAGCAGTACTTC.

Of note for this clone: The junction differs from germline at one of its ends, possibly a read error. V usage is TRBV11-1 and J usage is TRBJ2-1; D remains ambiguous. The V gene's germline CDR1 is SGHAT and CDR2 FQDESV (reference sequence). The CDR3 extends over 11 amino acids. The CDR3, as DNA: TGTGCCAGCAGCTCCAACAATGAGCAGTTCTTC. Encoded protein: CASSSNNEQFF.

As DNA, the CDR3 is TGCGCCAGCAGCTCCGGGACAGGCCGGGGCACTGAAGCTTTCTTT. It translates to CASSSGTGRGTEAFF. The chain has TRBV5-1 and TRBJ1-1, with 8 bases that match TRBD1. Trimming took 3 bases from V and 4 from J; bases not matched to a gene: 8. The CDR3 totals 15 residues. The germline V gene encodes CDR1 SGHRS and CDR2 YFSETQ.